This TCR beta chain appears in the sequencing data of a study of cytomegalovirus exposure and HLA in healthy donors (dated by TCRdb to 2016 to 2017). Broadly, across the study: An earlier analysis of several hundred of the donors reported 276 Gb of sequence data and 95 million to 140 million unique TCR beta sequences obtained from about 179 million T cells. An earlier analysis of around 640 of the donors used high-throughput TCR beta sequencing to judge whether each TCR beta V gene segment behaved as functional or pseudogenic. An early release covering roughly 640 HLA-typed donors comprised about 300 gigabases of sequencing data and around 86 million unique TCR sequences. Five DR-DQ haplotypes were treated as single units for association and clustering because of strong linkage in the cohort. Rather than drawing on any new phenotypic data, the later analysis identified candidate immune exposures from TCR beta sequences and the way those sequences occurred across donors. Among some 410 genotyped donors of the cohort, an average of approximately 250,000 unique TCR beta nucleotide sequences were sequenced per donor, around 20% of them non-productive. Among the roughly 430 genotyped donors, more than 70% belonged to the genetic ancestry cluster associated with self-reported Caucasian donors. A later genetic analysis took genome-wide SNP genotypes for 398 of the 666 donors and used that subset as a discovery cohort. HLA typing covered class I and class II loci at four-digit resolution. A later analysis re-analyzed previously published TCR beta repertoires from 660 or so donors and added high-resolution HLA genotyping to study TCR occurrence patterns. The study combined high-throughput TCR immunosequencing, statistical association of individual TCRs with disease status, and machine learning to predict cytomegalovirus infection status. The study aimed to test whether cataloging public T cell receptors could reveal signatures of past pathogen exposure. The number of typed donors differed by locus: about 620-640 for A, B, C, DRB1 and DQB1; about 520 for DQA1; some 590 for DPA1; and 400 to 480 for DPB1. The study used immunosequencing to profile the T cell repertoires of approximately 630 subjects and linked those repertoires to cytomegalovirus serostatus. All discovery cohort repertoires had been generated using a single sequencing platform. Donor age, sex, ethnicity and CMV serostatus were collected together with the repertoire data. Along with the roughly 710-subject first cohort, a separate validation cohort of over a hundred different subjects was used.

The cysteine opens and the phenylalanine closes a CDR3 of 15 amino acids. CDR3 DNA is the only sequence kept; it has 45 bases, read in frame from the first base. The junction carries 14 bases between V and J, which are trimmed by 5 bases and 0 bases respectively. The CDR1 and CDR2 encoded by the germline V gene are ENHRY and SYGVKD. In the case of this clone: Which antigen it targets is not known. Within one base of it there is no much larger clone, and no base qualities were kept.

The cohort comprised around 700 healthy bone marrow donors. At the time of sampling, every cohort member was nominally healthy, though immune exposures that went unrecorded were likely present. The donor was CMV seronegative and belonged to the group of approximately 320 seronegative cohort members. Each donor provided a peripheral blood sample, and peripheral blood mononuclear cells were used for TCR beta sequencing. Genomic DNA was extracted from the blood cell samples with the Qiagen DNeasy Blood Extraction Kit. Broader findings and caveats from the paper: A later analysis found that most CMV-associated TCR beta chains appeared HLA-restricted, with HLA associations seemingly driven largely by CMV exposure. In a later analysis, HLA-associated TCR beta chains were found to be more clonally expanded and to have lower generation probabilities than equally common non-associated chains. When HLA alleles, especially DR and DQ, strongly co-occurred, attributing TCR associations to individual alleles was difficult. A further reported finding was that TCR beta sequences accurately predicted the HLA-A and HLA-B alleles for most subjects in the first cohort. Cytomegalovirus status was reported to be diagnosed by the classifier with high specificity and sensitivity in both the original and validation cohorts. In a later analysis, TCR association rates were found to vary across HLA loci, with the most associated TCRs seen for DRB1 alleles and the fewest for HLA-C alleles. Three of the identified cytomegalovirus-associated TCR beta chains were confirmed in vitro to be specific for cytomegalovirus antigens. A cluster of highly shared sequence variants was judged likely to represent a technical artifact of the sequencing pipeline. According to the authors, the approach could potentially be generalized to other disease states and immunological phenotypes. Because the 87-base-pair reads could not distinguish some IMGT-functional V segments, including TRBV6-2 and TRBV6-3, those segments were excluded. Broadly in line with IMGT annotations, most TCR beta V segments showed up in productive rearrangements about 87% or about 30% of the time in an earlier analysis of around 550 of the donors. Because HLA typing was unavailable for some donors at each locus, only the typed subset was used in association tests. Sequencing depth was assumed to be roughly uniform across donors in the presence/absence analyses, though that assumption may not hold. Fewer than 20 rarely observed V segments, including chromosome 9 orphons, were excluded from the earlier analysis of about 500 of the donors because counts were too low. For the cohort, immune exposure information was limited to CMV serostatus. In the study, some 160 TCR beta chains were listed as associated with cytomegalovirus. Most TCR sequences were observed very rarely across donors, whereas some public TCRs were present in many individuals. In a later analysis, around 17,000 TCR beta sequences were associated with specific HLA alleles at a false discovery rate of 0.05. In a later genetic analysis, fewer N-insertions in productive TCRs were reported among donors in an Asian-associated ancestry cluster than the roughly 700-donor mean. A later genetic analysis associated a missense DCLRE1C variant with V-gene and J-gene trimming of TCR beta chains, and an independent cohort replicated the association. A later analysis reported that several top co-occurrence clusters appeared linked to parvovirus B19, influenza, CMV and Epstein-Barr virus. Correlated functional status among segregating V segments might reflect linkage disequilibrium, but an unknown experimental factor could not be ruled out. The cohort was sequenced for TCR beta chains only, and without alpha or paired-chain data the features that could be detected were limited.

Preparation of the library involved the immunoSEQ multiplex PCR assay. A mixture of 60 forward primers for TCR Vbeta segments and 13 reverse primers for TCR Jbeta segments was used in the multiplex PCR. A multiplex PCR assay on genomic DNA amplified the CDR3 region of rearranged TCR beta genes. On the Illumina HiSeq System, the amplified TCR beta libraries were sequenced as 87-base-pair reads. Concerning the study's data processing: In a later analysis, around 80 million unique TCR beta chains were counted across the roughly 670 repertoires, and roughly 11 million of these chains were shared by at least two donors. To remove PCR and sequencing errors, raw reads were error-corrected and collapsed into unique sequences using a nearest-neighbor algorithm that merged closely related sequences. Alignment of CDR3 sequences to IMGT reference sequences was used to assign V, D and J gene segments. For a sequence to be retained, at least a six-nucleotide match to both a V gene segment and a J gene segment was required. A rearrangement counted as productive if the CDR3 had no stop codons and remained in frame with V and J, and every other rearrangement counted as non-productive. CDR3 was defined according to IMGT convention as the region running from the second conserved V-encoded cysteine to the conserved J-encoded phenylalanine. The earlier analysis of about 590 of the donors excluded sequences that lacked an unambiguous match to a single V gene segment. An earlier analysis of fewer than 750 of the donors called V segments functional above 56.7% productive rearrangements and segregating when the between-donor standard deviation exceeded 5%. A statistical classification framework was built for diagnosing cytomegalovirus status from the catalog of TCR beta chain sequences. V and J gene assignment, in a later analysis, came from comparing TCR nucleotide sequences with IMGT/GENE-DB human TR gene sequences. In a later analysis, CDR3 sequences and most-parsimonious VDJ recombination scenarios were assigned using the TCRdist pipeline. A later analysis defined each TCR beta chain by its CDR3 amino acid sequence plus V-gene family, and excluded reads lacking a unique V-gene family. In a later analysis, around 600 highly shared, low-generation-probability nucleotide sequences were removed to address suspected cross-contamination and a sequencing artifact. A later analysis calculated a clonal expansion index for each public chain from normalized within-repertoire ranks of inferred template counts. In a later analysis, generation probabilities were computed with a VDJ recombination model fitted to out-of-frame rearrangements, and the resulting probabilities were checked against IGoR. In a later analysis, TCR-TCR, TCR-HLA and TCR-CMV co-occurrence was scored with hypergeometric tests, and a repertoire-size bias correction was applied to TCR pairs. A later analysis estimated false discovery rates by permuting HLA or CMV assignments 20 times. A later analysis grouped co-occurring TCRs with DBSCAN, adding TCRdist sequence similarity when clustering within HLA-allele-positive subsets. Repertoires with fewer than 30,000 or more than 120,000 public chains were left out of co-occurrence clustering, as were five repertoires with anomalous nucleotide sharing. What TCRdb holds here is the immuneACCESS table cut down to in-frame rearrangements. Part of the clones is not present; checked against another copy, under half of the missing clones reflect an unresolved V gene, and the others are unexplained. That table gives V, J and clone size, and the DNA gave D and trimming. This sample is represented by approximately 160,000 clones; about 75% of them were singletons. The top ten constitute around 4.9% of the sample.

Recombination linked TRBV10-3 to TRBJ2-7; a tentative D call is TRBD2 (6 bases match). The sequencing sample was made of PBMCs. This sequence originates from a male donor in good health and CMV-seronegative. The CDR3 amino acid sequence is: CAISTPAGSSYEQYF. The DNA sequence follows: TGTGCCATCAGTACGCCAGCGGGTAGCTCCTACGAGCAGTACTTC.